The source of this T cell receptor (beta chain) is a study of blood T cell repertoires in COVID-19. Turning to the study itself: From T cells, B-cell-depleted T cells, or PBMCs came the material, which was cDNA or gDNA.

The germline CDR1 and CDR2 sequences are SGHKS and YYEKEE (reference sequence). This CDR3 region has 16 residues. V gave up 2 bases and J gave up 3 bases; unmatched junction bases: 5. In the original workflow: It was from reference gene primer amplification that nucleated cell counts were estimated. The method was immunoSEQ multiplex PCR; TCRdb's version includes in-frame clones alone and lacks a portion of them. That table furnishes V, J and clone size, whereas the DNA furnished D and trimming. The sample records roughly 92,000 clones, 90% being singletons. The receptor's source is a man between 50 and 59 years old with acute or convalescent COVID-19. The rearrangement links TRBV5-5 to TRBJ2-1, with 10 bases fitting TRBD2. Specimen: peripheral blood. The CDR3 loop reads CASSLKAGGFYNEQFF. CDR3 nucleotide sequence: TGTGCCAGCAGCTTAAAAGCGGGAGGGTTCTACAATGAGCAGTTCTTC.